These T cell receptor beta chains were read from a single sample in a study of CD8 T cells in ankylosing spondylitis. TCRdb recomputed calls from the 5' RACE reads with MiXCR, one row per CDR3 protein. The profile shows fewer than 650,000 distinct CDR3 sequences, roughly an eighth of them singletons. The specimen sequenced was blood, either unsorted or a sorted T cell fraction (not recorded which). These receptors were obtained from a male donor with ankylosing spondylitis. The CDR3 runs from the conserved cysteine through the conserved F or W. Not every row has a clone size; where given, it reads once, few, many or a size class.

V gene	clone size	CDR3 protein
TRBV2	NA	CASSDPGELFF
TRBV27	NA	CASSRPAAGETQYF
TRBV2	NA	CASSMDRTMNTEAFF
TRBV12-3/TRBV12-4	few	CASSESEKLFF
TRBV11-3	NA	CASSLSQNTDTQYF
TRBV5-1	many	CASSLGFGRNEQFF
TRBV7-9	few	CASSPPSGQGYEQYF
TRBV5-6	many	CASSLEGEQYF
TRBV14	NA	CASSQDPWREGNNEQFF
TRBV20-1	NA	CRARAQALGTSGYNEQFF
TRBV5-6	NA	CASSFDFGGQGAFF
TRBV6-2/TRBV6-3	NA	CASNRDRDSGNTIYF
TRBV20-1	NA	CSAPPGGAVNTEAFF
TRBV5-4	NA	CASSLDEPSYNEQFF
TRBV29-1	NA	CSVAHASGSTDTQYF
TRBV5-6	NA	CASSLPGIDTEAFF
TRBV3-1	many	CASSSSYREGEKLFF
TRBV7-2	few	CASSLVGREAADTQYF
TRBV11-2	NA	CASSSSGYLDTDTQYF
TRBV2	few	CASRAQGANYGYTF
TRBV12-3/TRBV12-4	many	CASSLSRGNRHF
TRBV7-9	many	CASTGGHSYEQYF
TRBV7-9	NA	CASTGEEQFF
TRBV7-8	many	CASSLRDRGETQYF
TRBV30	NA	CAWSLGTGGVNYGYTF
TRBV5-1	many	CASSLGGKTYEQYF
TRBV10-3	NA	CAISDSGTDKEAFF
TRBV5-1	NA	CASSLEGADNSPLHF
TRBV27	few	CASSLGIFTTDTQYF
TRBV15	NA	CATSGGPRLRNEQFF
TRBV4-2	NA	CASSQSTSGREETQYF
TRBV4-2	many	CASSQEARPNSYEQYF
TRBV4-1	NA	CASRRAHANTEAFF
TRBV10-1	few	CASNADVSQETQYF
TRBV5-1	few	CASSLAGLTQPQHF
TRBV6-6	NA	CASSYSPEHEQFF
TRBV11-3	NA	CASSIGTGRISEQFF
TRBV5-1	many	CASGSDSPYYNEQFF
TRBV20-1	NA	CSAIPGSSYNEQFF
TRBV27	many	CASNRGGAGQETQYF
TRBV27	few	CASSLSGRINQPQHF
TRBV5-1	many	CASSSGHLSGNTIYF
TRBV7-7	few	CASSLSVHQKETQYF
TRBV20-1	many	CSAIGAGGPSSYNEQFF
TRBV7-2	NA	CASKSPGGLTGELFF
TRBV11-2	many	CASRSLGGPQSDTQYF
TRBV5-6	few	CASSLKRGAYNEQFF
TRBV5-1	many	CASTKDGSAEAFF
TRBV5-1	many	CASSFDTGTTEAFF